One and the same sample provided the 24 T cell receptor beta chains below, sequenced in a study of blood T cell repertoires in COVID-19. Repertoires were generated with immunoSEQ multiplex PCR, while TCRdb's copy carries only in-frame clones and drops some. Altogether around 190,000 clones are present, roughly 87% being singletons, with the ten largest covering about a tenth. Source material: PBMCs or T cells enriched from blood (not recorded which). These receptors originate from a man aged 18 to 35 with acute COVID-19.

V is TRBV10-2 and J is TRBJ1-2; 9 nucleotides agree with TRBD1. V was clipped by 8 bases and J by 5 bases; unmatched bases: 15. The CDR3 contains 16 residues. Germline V CDR1 and CDR2: WSHSY, SAAADI. CDR3 DNA sequence: TGCGCCAGCTTGAGTGCGGACAGGGGATATTGGTATGGCTACACCTTC. Protein sequence: CASLSADRGYWYGYTF.

The sample holds one count of this clone. This chain uses TRBV5-5 with TRBJ1-2; 7 bases agree with TRBD1. The CDR3 consists of 14 residues. J lost 7 bases, V lost 1 base, and 7 bases had no gene match. Germline assignment: CDR1 SGHKS and CDR2 YYEKEE (reference sequence). CDR3 in amino acids: CASSLQQGNSGYTF. CDR3 nucleotides: TGTGCCAGCAGCTTGCAACAGGGGAACAGTGGCTACACCTTC.

The chain joins TRBV27 to TRBJ1-2; D remains unclear. V dropped 5 bases and J dropped 8 bases, with 18 bases sitting between them. CDR1 is MNHEY and CDR2 is SMNVEV in the germline V gene (reference sequence). The CDR3 has 14 residues. As DNA, the CDR3 is TGTGCCAGCAGTACCCTACCCTTGCCAAACGGCTACACCTTC. Amino acid sequence: CASSTLPLPNGYTF.

The chain couples TRBV18 to TRBJ2-7, with 7 nucleotides matching TRBD2. CDR1 and CDR2 (germline): KGHSH, LQKENI. The J segment lost 0 bases and the V segment lost 3 bases, leaving 5 bases of the junction unmatched. The CDR3 spans 15 residues. The CDR3 DNA sequence: TGTGCCAGCTCACCTCTTGGCGGGGGCTCCTACGAGCAGTACTTC. As protein: CASSPLGGGSYEQYF. Drawing the rest from reference TRBV18 and TRBJ2-7, the complete variable domain is NAGVMQNPRHLVRRRGQEARLRCSPMKGHSHVYWYRQLPEEGLKFMVYLQKENIIDESGMPKERFSAEFPKEGPSILRIQQVVRGDSAAYFCASSPLGGGSYEQYFGPGTRLTVT.

This clone is a singleton in its sample. The chain uses TRBV12-3 or TRBV12-4 and TRBJ1-1; D might be TRBD1 (6 bases). Trimming cost V 5 bases and J 5 bases, with 9 bases left between them. The CDR3 is 12 residues long. CDR3 amino acids: CASSPTGTEAFF. The CDR3, as DNA: TGTGCCAGCAGTCCTACAGGGACTGAAGCTTTCTTT.

The gene calls are TRBV10-3 and TRBJ1-2; TRBD1 agrees at 11 bases. The CDR3 is 16 residues long. With 0 bases clipped from V and 6 bases from J, the junction kept 6 bases outside the gene matches. CDR1 and CDR2 from the germline V gene are ENHRY and SYGVKD. The CDR3 here is CAISESGQGAFDGYTF. CDR3 nucleotide sequence: TGTGCCATCAGTGAGTCTGGACAGGGGGCTTTCGATGGCTACACCTTC.

CDR3 loop: CASSVGGAGNEKLFF. The DNA of the CDR3 is TGTGCCAGCAGCGTAGGAGGCGCGGGTAATGAAAAACTGTTTTTT. This chain links TRBV9 with TRBJ1-4; no definite D call. Trimming stripped 0 bases from V and 4 bases from J, with 10 bases between. This CDR3 comprises 15 residues. The germline gives CDR1 SGDLS, CDR2 YYNGEE.

This clone was observed a few times. The sample has other DNA sequences that encode this CDR3 too. Here the CDR3 DNA reads TGTGCCAGCAGCTTAGGGCCGGGAGAACAGTTCTTC. Encoded protein: CASSLGPGEQFF. This chain joins TRBV7-9 and TRBJ2-1, with D possibly matching TRBD2 (6 bases). Trimming pared 1 base from V and 13 bases from J, leaving 11 bases between. CDR3 length: 12 residues. CDR1 is SEHNR, CDR2 FQNEAQ, per germline (reference sequence).

The chain employs TRBV19 and TRBJ2-7, with a weak D call TRBD1 (5 bases). V was trimmed by 3 bases and J by 1 base, leaving 7 bases between them. The germline CDR1 and CDR2 sequences are LNHDA and SQIVND (reference sequence). This CDR3 spans 13 amino acids. CDR3: CASSMRQSYEQYF. CDR3 nucleotides: TGTGCCAGTAGTATGAGACAGTCCTACGAGCAGTACTTC.

J is TRBJ2-6 and V is TRBV7-2; a possible D gene is TRBD2 (6 bases). CDR1 SGHTA and CDR2 FQGNSA come from the germline V gene. The CDR3 extends over 18 amino acids. V lost 5 bases and J 0 bases, leaving 17 bases between the germline ends. The chain's CDR3 is CASSLGGLAGSGANVLTF. The DNA for the CDR3 is TGTGCCAGCAGCCTAGGAGGGCTAGCCGGCTCTGGGGCCAACGTCCTGACTTTC. The full variable domain, with the rest looked up from reference TRBV7-2 and TRBJ2-6, is GAGVSQSPSNKVTEKGKDVELRCDPISGHTALYWYRQSLGQGLEFLIYFQGNSAPDKSGLPSDRFSAERTGGSVSTLTIQRTQQEDSAVYLCASSLGGLAGSGANVLTFGAGSRLTVL.

The CDR3 region has the DNA TGTGCCAGCAGCGTGGGCCTTAACACCGGGGAGCTGTTTTTT. It is translated as CASSVGLNTGELFF. The V gene is TRBV9, the J gene TRBJ2-2; D is unclear. V shed 2 bases and J shed 2 bases, with 7 bases lying between them. CDR1 is SGDLS and CDR2 is YYNGEE in the germline V gene. CDR3 length equals 14 residues.

This chain joins TRBV9 and TRBJ2-7; 10 nucleotides align to TRBD2. Trimming at V came to 0 bases and at J to 0 bases, leaving 3 bases not matched to a gene. The length of the CDR3 is 16 residues. Germline V CDR1 and CDR2: SGDLS, YYNGEE. The DNA for the CDR3 is TGTGCCAGCAGCGTAGGATCTAGCGGGAGCTCCTACGAGCAGTACTTC. This encodes CASSVGSSGSSYEQYF.

This sequence joins TRBV24-1 and TRBJ2-3; 11 positions match TRBD2. This CDR3 contains 13 residues. Looked up from germline, CDR1 is KGHDR and CDR2 is SFDVKD. The ends lost 12 bases at V and 4 bases at J; junction bases unmatched: 5. CDR3 in amino acids: CAAGTSGPDTQYF. The CDR3 DNA reads TGTGCCGCTGGGACTAGCGGTCCAGATACGCAGTATTTT.

The V gene is TRBV4-1, the J gene TRBJ1-5, with D possibly TRBD1 on 6 matching bases. Germline CDR1 MGHRA, CDR2 YSYEKL. The CDR3 is 17 residues long. Trimming shortened V by 1 base and J by 7 bases, and 20 bases separated the two germline ends. This CDR3 is CASSQGLRAGGSQPQHF. CDR3 DNA sequence: TGCGCCAGCAGCCAAGGTCTTAGAGCGGGGGGCTCCCAGCCCCAGCATTTT.

This chain uses TRBV10-3 with TRBJ1-1; D is perhaps TRBD1 (6 bases). Germline V gene data show CDR1 as ENHRY and CDR2 as SYGVKD. CDR3 length: 13 amino acids. V lost 0 bases and J lost 10, with 12 bases in between. The CDR3 DNA is TGTGCCATCAGTGAGTCGAAGGGGGTTAGAGCTTTCTTT. It yields the protein CAISESKGVRAFF.

This chain connects TRBV28 to TRBJ2-7, with 9 bases aligning to TRBD1. The CDR3 runs to 16 residues. Germline CDR1 MDHEN, CDR2 SYDVKM. V lost 3 bases and J lost 3; bases outside the gene matches: 9. This CDR3 is CASSFRGQGRLYEQYF. In DNA, the CDR3 is TGTGCCAGCAGTTTCCGTGGACAGGGGAGACTCTACGAGCAGTACTTC.

The chain employs TRBV7-2 and TRBJ1-2; perhaps TRBD1 as D (6 bases). The length of the CDR3 is 15 residues. From germline, CDR1 is SGHTA and CDR2 FQGNSA. The ends were cut back, 2 bases at V and 0 bases at J, with 10 bases in the middle. CDR3 DNA sequence: TGTGCCAGCAGCTTAATAAGGACAGCTAACTATGGCTACACCTTC. Translated: CASSLIRTANYGYTF. The full variable domain, completed using reference TRBV7-2 and TRBJ1-2, is GAGVSQSPSNKVTEKGKDVELRCDPISGHTALYWYRQSLGQGLEFLIYFQGNSAPDKSGLPSDRFSAERTGGSVSTLTIQRTQQEDSAVYLCASSLIRTANYGYTFGSGTRLTVV.

V gene TRBV28 combines with J gene TRBJ2-7; 8 nucleotides agree with TRBD1. Losses at the gene ends were 5 bases for V and 6 bases for J; bases not matched to a gene: 6. The CDR3 consists of 13 residues. Germline-derived CDR1 and CDR2 are MDHEN and SYDVKM. DNA for the CDR3: TGTGCCAGCAGTAGCCAGGGGGCTCGCGAGCAGTACTTC. Translated, it gives CASSSQGAREQYF.

This clone has a single count. The V gene is TRBV25-1, the J gene TRBJ2-7; TRBD1 aligns across 9 bases. There are 16 residues in the CDR3. Germline values: CDR1 MGHDK, CDR2 SYGVNS. J was trimmed by 2 bases and V by 4 bases; bases with no gene match: 9. The CDR3 is CASSGRGQGRTYEQYF. CDR3 DNA sequence: TGTGCCAGCAGTGGCCGGGGACAGGGTAGGACCTACGAGCAGTACTTC.

V and J are TRBV5-1 and TRBJ2-3; 9 nucleotides match TRBD1. The CDR3 consists of 15 residues. Per germline, CDR1 SGHRS and CDR2 YFSETQ. Trimming at V came to 6 bases and at J to 3 bases, leaving 8 bases not matched to a gene. The CDR3 reads CASTHRDRVTDTQYF. In nucleotides, the CDR3 is TGCGCCAGCACACACCGGGACAGGGTAACAGATACGCAGTATTTT.

The genes are TRBV28 and TRBJ1-2, with 8 positions matching TRBD1. CDR1 is MDHEN, CDR2 SYDVKM, per germline. This CDR3 comprises 14 residues. V gave up 4 bases and J gave up 7 bases; unmatched junction bases: 8. CDR3 protein: CASSSPTGVSGYTF. The CDR3 DNA sequence: TGTGCCAGCAGTTCCCCGACAGGGGTATCTGGCTACACCTTC.

The rearrangement links TRBV3-1 (or the pseudogene TRBV3-2) to TRBJ2-1, with 13 bases lining up with TRBD2. The CDR3 has 15 amino acids. V trimming: 5 bases; J trimming: 8 bases; junction bases outside the gene matches: 6. Germline lookup yields CDR1 LGHDT and CDR2 YNNKEL (reference sequence). CDR3 in amino acids: CASSDGTSGNHEQFF. CDR3 nucleotides: TGTGCCAGCAGCGACGGGACTAGCGGGAACCATGAGCAGTTCTTC.

The V call is TRBV6-2 or TRBV6-3, the J call TRBJ1-2; 10 nucleotides line up with TRBD1. The germline CDR1 and CDR2 sequences are MNHEY and SVGEGT. This CDR3 region has 14 residues. The V segment lost 2 bases and the J segment 4 bases; nucleotides outside the gene matches: 1. Written as DNA, the CDR3 is TGTGCCAGCAGTTACCGGGACAGGGGCTATGGCTACACCTTC. This translates into CASSYRDRGYGYTF.

The chain is built from TRBV10-3 and TRBJ1-1; TRBD1 might be the D (5 bases). The CDR3 runs to 15 residues. Germline CDR1 is ENHRY and CDR2 is SYGVKD. Trimming cost V 3 bases and J 3 bases, with 14 bases left between them. DNA for the CDR3: TGTGCCATCAGTGAAGTAGGGGAAGAGGACACTGAAGCTTTCTTT. Amino acid sequence: CAISEVGEEDTEAFF.